This TCR beta chain came from a study of blood T cell repertoires in COVID-19. This clone came up a few times. Using immunoSEQ multiplex PCR, the repertoire was profiled, and TCRdb retains in-frame clones only, with some absent. The sample lists some 220,000 clones, 75% to 85% occurring once. V lost 5 bases, J lost 7 bases, and 6 bases stayed unmatched. The CDR3 is 13 amino acids. Germline V gene lookup returns CDR1 MDHEN and CDR2 SYDVKM. The chain employs TRBV28 and TRBJ2-7; 9 bases fit TRBD1. Sequencing was performed on peripheral blood. The sequence derives from a man aged 50 to 59 with COVID-19, enrolled during active disease. The CDR3: CASSAQGAREQYF. In DNA form, the CDR3 reads TGTGCCAGCAGTGCACAGGGGGCGCGGGAGCAGTACTTC. Full variable domain (missing parts from reference TRBV28 and TRBJ2-7): DVKVTQSSRYLVKRTGEKVFLECVQDMDHENMFWYRQDPGLGLRLIYFSYDVKMKEKGDIPEGYSVSREKKERFSLILESASTNQTSMYLCASSAQGAREQYFGPGTRLTVT.